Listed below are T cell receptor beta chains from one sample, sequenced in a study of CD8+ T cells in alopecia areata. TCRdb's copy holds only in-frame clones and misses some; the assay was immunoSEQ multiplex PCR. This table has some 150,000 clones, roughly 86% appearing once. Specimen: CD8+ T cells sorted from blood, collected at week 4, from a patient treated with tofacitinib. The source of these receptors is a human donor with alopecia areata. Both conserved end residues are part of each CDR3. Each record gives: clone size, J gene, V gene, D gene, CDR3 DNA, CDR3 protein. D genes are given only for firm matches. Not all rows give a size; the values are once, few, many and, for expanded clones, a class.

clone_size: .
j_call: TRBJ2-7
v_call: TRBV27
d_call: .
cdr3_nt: TGTGCCAGTAGGGACCTCCGCGAGCAGTACTTC
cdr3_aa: CASRDLREQYF

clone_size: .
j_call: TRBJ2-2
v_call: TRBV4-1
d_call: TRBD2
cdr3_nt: TGCGCCAGCAGCCAAGAGAATCATCCGGGCGGGAGACCCACCGGGGAGCTGTTTTTT
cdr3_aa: CASSQENHPGGRPTGELFF

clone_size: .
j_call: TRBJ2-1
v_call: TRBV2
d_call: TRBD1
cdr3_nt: TGTGCCAGCAGTGAGACAGGGATGGCTAGCCCTCCCTACAATGAGCAGTTCTTC
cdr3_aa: CASSETGMASPPYNEQFF

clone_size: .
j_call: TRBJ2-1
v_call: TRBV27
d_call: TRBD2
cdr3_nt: TGTGCCAGCACAGGGACTAGCGGGGGGGCTTCCTACAATGAGCAGTTCTTC
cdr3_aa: CASTGTSGGASYNEQFF

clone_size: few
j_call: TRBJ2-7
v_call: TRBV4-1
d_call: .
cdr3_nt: TGCGCCAGCAGCCAAGCGGGGGGCTCGGGGGAGCAGTACTTC
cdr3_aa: CASSQAGGSGEQYF

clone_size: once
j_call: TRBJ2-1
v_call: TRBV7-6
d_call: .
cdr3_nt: TGTGCCAGCAGCTTAGTGGCCTGGGGGAGCGTTAATGAGCAGTTCTTC
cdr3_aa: CASSLVAWGSVNEQFF

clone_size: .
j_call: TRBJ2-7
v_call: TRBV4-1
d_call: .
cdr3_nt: TGCGCCAGCAGCCAAGGGGCTTTCGACGAGCAGTACTTC
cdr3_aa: CASSQGAFDEQYF

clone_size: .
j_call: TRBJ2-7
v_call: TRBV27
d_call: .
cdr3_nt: TGTGCCAGCAGTTTACAGGAGGGACCCTACGAGCAGTACTTC
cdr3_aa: CASSLQEGPYEQYF

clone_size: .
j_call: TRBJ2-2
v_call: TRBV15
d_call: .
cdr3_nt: TGTGCCACCAGCAGAGTCCCGGGGCCCGCCGGGGAGCTGTTTTTT
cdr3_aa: CATSRVPGPAGELFF

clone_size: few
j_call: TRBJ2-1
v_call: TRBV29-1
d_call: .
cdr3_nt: TGCAGCGTTGAAGATAGAGGCCTCTACCTCAATGAGCAGTTCTTC
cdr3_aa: CSVEDRGLYLNEQFF

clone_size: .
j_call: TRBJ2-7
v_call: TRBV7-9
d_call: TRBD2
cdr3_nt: TGTGCCAGCAGCGGTGCGGCTAGCGGATACGAGCAGTACTTC
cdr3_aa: CASSGAASGYEQYF

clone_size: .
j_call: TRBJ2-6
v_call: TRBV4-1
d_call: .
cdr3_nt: TGCGCCAGCAGCCAAAACTCTGGGGCCAACGTCCTGACTTTC
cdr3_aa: CASSQNSGANVLTF

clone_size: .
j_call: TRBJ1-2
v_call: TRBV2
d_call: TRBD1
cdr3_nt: TGTGCCCAGGACAGGGGGCTTGGCTACACCTTC
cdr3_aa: CAQDRGLGYTF

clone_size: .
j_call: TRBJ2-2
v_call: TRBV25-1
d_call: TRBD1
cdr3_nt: TGTGCCAGCAGGACCGGACAGGGACCAACCGGGGAGCTGTTTTTT
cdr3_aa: CASRTGQGPTGELFF

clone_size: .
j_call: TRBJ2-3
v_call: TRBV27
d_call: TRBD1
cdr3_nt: TGTGCCAGCAGTTTATACAGGGGAACAGATACGCAGTATTTT
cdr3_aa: CASSLYRGTDTQYF

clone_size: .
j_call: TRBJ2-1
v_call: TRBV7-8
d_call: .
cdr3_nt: TGTGCCAGCAGCGCCAAGGCGGGGATGAATGAGCAGTTCTTC
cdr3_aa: CASSAKAGMNEQFF

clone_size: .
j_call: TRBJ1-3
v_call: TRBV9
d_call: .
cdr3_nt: TGTGCCAGTTCTGGAAACACCATATATTTT
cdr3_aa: CASSGNTIYF

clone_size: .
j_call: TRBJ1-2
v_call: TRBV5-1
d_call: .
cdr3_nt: TGCGCCAGCAGCTTGGCCAGTGGGGATGGCTACACCTTC
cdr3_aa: CASSLASGDGYTF